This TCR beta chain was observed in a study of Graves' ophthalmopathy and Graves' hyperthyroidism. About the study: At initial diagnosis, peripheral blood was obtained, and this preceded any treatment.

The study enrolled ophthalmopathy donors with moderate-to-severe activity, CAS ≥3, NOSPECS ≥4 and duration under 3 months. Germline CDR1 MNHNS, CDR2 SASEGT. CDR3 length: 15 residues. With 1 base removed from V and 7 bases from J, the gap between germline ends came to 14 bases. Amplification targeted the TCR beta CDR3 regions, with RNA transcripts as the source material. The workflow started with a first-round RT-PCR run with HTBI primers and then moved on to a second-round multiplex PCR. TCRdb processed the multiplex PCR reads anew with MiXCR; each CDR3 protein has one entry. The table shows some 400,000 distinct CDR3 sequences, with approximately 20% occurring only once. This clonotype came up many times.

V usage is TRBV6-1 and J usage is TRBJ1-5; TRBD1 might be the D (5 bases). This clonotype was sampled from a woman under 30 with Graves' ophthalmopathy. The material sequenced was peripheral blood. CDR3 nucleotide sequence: TGTGCCAGCAGTGAAGAGTGGCGGGGGAAACAGCCCCAGCATTTT. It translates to CASSEEWRGKQPQHF.